The rows below give T cell receptor beta chains drawn from one sample of a study of follicular helper T cells after annual influenza vaccination. Assay used: immunoSEQ multiplex PCR; TCRdb lists only in-frame clones, some missing. The profile shows 2,500 to 3,000 clones, around four fifths of them singletons. Material: CXCR5+ CD38- circulating T follicular helper cells from blood, obtained on the day of influenza vaccination. The receptor set was obtained from an adult who received the influenza vaccine. Each CDR3 is given with its conserved first and last residue. The order of the fields is clone size, D gene, V gene, J gene, CDR3 DNA, CDR3 protein. D genes are given only for firm matches. Size is omitted from some rows. Given values are once, few, many or a class for expanded clones.

size: .
D: .
V: TRBV9
J: TRBJ1-2
DNA: TGTGCCAGCAGCGGGGGCAGCTATGGCTACACCTTC
CDR3: CASSGGSYGYTF

size: .
D: .
V: TRBV6-5
J: TRBJ2-7
DNA: TGTGCCAGCAGTTACGCCGGGGGGCTCTACGAGCAGTACTTC
CDR3: CASSYAGGLYEQYF

size: once
D: .
V: TRBV2
J: TRBJ2-6
DNA: TGTGCCAGCAGCGGAAGCTCTGGGGCCAACGTCCTGACTTTC
CDR3: CASSGSSGANVLTF

size: .
D: TRBD1
V: TRBV2
J: TRBJ2-1
DNA: TGTGCCAGCAAGAAAACTACAGGGGACTCCTACAATGAGCAGTTCTTC
CDR3: CASKKTTGDSYNEQFF

size: .
D: .
V: TRBV28
J: TRBJ1-2
DNA: TGTGCCAGCAGTTTGAAGGGTGGCTACACCTTC
CDR3: CASSLKGGYTF

size: .
D: TRBD2
V: TRBV9
J: TRBJ2-1
DNA: TGTGCCAGCAGCCAACGGGGGGGAGGCTCCTACAATGAGCAGTTCTTC
CDR3: CASSQRGGGSYNEQFF

size: .
D: .
V: TRBV11-2
J: TRBJ1-5
DNA: TGTGCCAGCAGCTTACAGGGAGGCCAGCCCCAGCATTTT
CDR3: CASSLQGGQPQHF

size: .
D: .
V: TRBV2
J: TRBJ1-2
DNA: TGTGCCAGCAGCCAGGGTAACTATGGCTACACCTTC
CDR3: CASSQGNYGYTF

size: .
D: .
V: TRBV7-9
J: TRBJ1-2
DNA: TGTGCCAGCAGGTCGGGGTTGGCTTTAAGGCATGGCTACACCTTC
CDR3: CASRSGLALRHGYTF

size: .
D: TRBD1
V: TRBV9
J: TRBJ1-1
DNA: TGTGCCAGCAGCGTAGGCCCGGGACAGAGGAACACTGAAGCTTTCTTT
CDR3: CASSVGPGQRNTEAFF

size: .
D: .
V: TRBV19
J: TRBJ1-1
DNA: TGTGCCAGTAGTTGGCAGGCAGGGGACACTGAAGCTTTCTTT
CDR3: CASSWQAGDTEAFF

size: .
D: .
V: TRBV7-9
J: TRBJ2-7
DNA: TGTGCCAGCAGCCCCAGGATTTACGAGCAGTACTTC
CDR3: CASSPRIYEQYF

size: .
D: .
V: TRBV28
J: TRBJ1-2
DNA: TGTGCCAGCAGCATCCCGGGACTCGCGAACTATGGCTACACCTTC
CDR3: CASSIPGLANYGYTF

size: .
D: .
V: TRBV6-6
J: TRBJ2-7
DNA: TGTGCCAGCAGTTACTCACAGGGGGGGAACGAGCAGTACTTC
CDR3: CASSYSQGGNEQYF

size: once
D: .
V: TRBV2
J: TRBJ1-1
DNA: TGTGCCACCAGCTCCCGCCAGGGGAACACTGAAGCTTTCTTT
CDR3: CATSSRQGNTEAFF

size: few
D: .
V: TRBV9
J: TRBJ1-6
DNA: TGTGCCAGCAGCGGGGACCAAAAACTTAATTCACCCCTCCACTTT
CDR3: CASSGDQKLNSPLHF

size: few
D: .
V: TRBV7-8
J: TRBJ2-7
DNA: TGTGCCAGCAGCTTAGTGCGCGAATCCTACGAGCAGTACTTC
CDR3: CASSLVRESYEQYF

size: .
D: .
V: TRBV15
J: TRBJ1-3
DNA: TGTGCCACCAGCAGTGGTAGGGGGGAAGGAAACACCATATATTTT
CDR3: CATSSGRGEGNTIYF

size: .
D: TRBD1
V: TRBV28
J: TRBJ1-2
DNA: TGTGCCAGCAGTTCTCCCCAGGGGGCTTTAGGCTATGGCTACACCTTC
CDR3: CASSSPQGALGYGYTF

size: .
D: TRBD1
V: TRBV10-3
J: TRBJ2-5
DNA: TGTGCCATCAGTGATAGGACAGGGGGCCTGAGAGAGACCCAGTACTTC
CDR3: CAISDRTGGLRETQYF

size: once
D: .
V: TRBV19
J: TRBJ2-4
DNA: TGTGCCAGTAGTATTTTCGAGGGGGGGAAAAACATTCAGTACTTC
CDR3: CASSIFEGGKNIQYF

size: .
D: .
V: TRBV11-2
J: TRBJ2-6
DNA: TGTGCCAGCAGCTGCGCCAAGCAACAAAGTCGGGCCAACGTCCTGACTTTC
CDR3: CASSCAKQQSRANVLTF

size: .
D: .
V: TRBV11-2
J: TRBJ2-5
DNA: TGTGCCAGCAGCTTCCGGCGGACCCAGTACTTC
CDR3: CASSFRRTQYF

size: few
D: TRBD2
V: TRBV7-8
J: TRBJ2-7
DNA: TGTGCCAGCAGCTTCGGACTAGCGGGGGCTTCCTACGAGCAGTACTTC
CDR3: CASSFGLAGASYEQYF

size: few
D: .
V: TRBV18
J: TRBJ2-7
DNA: TGTGCCAGCTCACCCAACAGCGGGACAGTAAACTACGAGCAGTACTTC
CDR3: CASSPNSGTVNYEQYF

size: .
D: .
V: TRBV6-5
J: TRBJ1-2
DNA: TGTGCCAGCAGTTACGTGGGGGGCTATGGCTACACCTTC
CDR3: CASSYVGGYGYTF

size: .
D: .
V: TRBV5-1
J: TRBJ1-4
DNA: TGCGCCAGCAGCTTGGGGCAGGGCTGGGGTGAAAAACTGTTTTTT
CDR3: CASSLGQGWGEKLFF

size: .
D: .
V: TRBV21-1
J: TRBJ2-3
DNA: TGTGCCAGCAGCAAAACGGCTAGCGGGGGGTCTCGGACGCAGTATTTT
CDR3: CASSKTASGGSRTQYF

size: .
D: TRBD2
V: TRBV18
J: TRBJ2-2
DNA: TGTGCCAGCAGACCGGGACTAGACAACACCGGGGAGCTGTTTTTT
CDR3: CASRPGLDNTGELFF

size: .
D: TRBD1
V: TRBV19
J: TRBJ1-5
DNA: TGTGCCAGTACCCGGGACAGCGTCCTTACTAGCAATCAGCCCCAGCATTTT
CDR3: CASTRDSVLTSNQPQHF

size: once
D: .
V: TRBV19
J: TRBJ2-2
DNA: TGTGCCAGTACCGAACAGGGCGCGTTGCCCGGGGAGCTGTTTTTT
CDR3: CASTEQGALPGELFF

size: .
D: .
V: TRBV7-2
J: TRBJ2-7
DNA: TGTGCCAGCAGCAAGGGGGGGACGGTGACCTACGAGCAGTACTTC
CDR3: CASSKGGTVTYEQYF

size: .
D: .
V: TRBV5-1
J: TRBJ2-3
DNA: TGCGCCAGCAGCTTGAGGACCCACAGCGATACGCAGTATTTT
CDR3: CASSLRTHSDTQYF

size: few
D: .
V: TRBV19
J: TRBJ1-6
DNA: TGTGCCAGTAAGGCAGGGGAATTGAATTCACCCCTCCACTTT
CDR3: CASKAGELNSPLHF

size: few
D: .
V: TRBV5-1
J: TRBJ2-7
DNA: TGCGCCAGCAGCTTGGGCAGGGAAGGCGAGCAGTACTTC
CDR3: CASSLGREGEQYF

size: .
D: TRBD2
V: TRBV29-1
J: TRBJ2-1
DNA: TGCAGCGTTGAACACTCCCGGGACTATTGGTTCTTC
CDR3: CSVEHSRDYWFF

size: once
D: TRBD2
V: TRBV6-6
J: TRBJ2-1
DNA: TGTGCCAGCAGCCCTAATAGCGGGGGGGCAAATGAGCAGTTCTTC
CDR3: CASSPNSGGANEQFF

size: .
D: .
V: TRBV27
J: TRBJ1-1
DNA: TGTGCCAGCAGTTTAACACCGAACACTGAAGCTTTCTTT
CDR3: CASSLTPNTEAFF

size: .
D: .
V: TRBV6-1
J: TRBJ2-1
DNA: TGTGCCAGCAGTGAAACCTGGGTGTCGGCTGACTCCTACAATGAGCAGTTCTTC
CDR3: CASSETWVSADSYNEQFF

size: once
D: TRBD2
V: TRBV7-2
J: TRBJ2-1
DNA: TGTGCCAGCAGCCCTCGCGGGGGGCGCTTCAATGAGCAGTTCTTC
CDR3: CASSPRGGRFNEQFF

size: .
D: TRBD1
V: TRBV9
J: TRBJ1-2
DNA: TGTGCCAGCAGCTCCGACAGGGTTTATGGCTACACCTTC
CDR3: CASSSDRVYGYTF

size: .
D: .
V: TRBV9
J: TRBJ2-3
DNA: TGTGCCAGCAGCGTCCAGGGCCCAGATACGCAGTATTTT
CDR3: CASSVQGPDTQYF

size: .
D: .
V: TRBV2
J: TRBJ1-5
DNA: TGTGCCAGCAGTGAAGTCGGTTCCTATCAGCCCCAGCATTTT
CDR3: CASSEVGSYQPQHF

size: once
D: .
V: TRBV6-1
J: TRBJ1-4
DNA: TGTGCCAGCACCCCTACAATGACTAATGAAAAACTGTTTTTT
CDR3: CASTPTMTNEKLFF

size: .
D: TRBD2
V: TRBV20-1
J: TRBJ2-3
DNA: TGCAGTGCCGGGACTAAGGATACGCAGTATTTT
CDR3: CSAGTKDTQYF

size: .
D: TRBD2
V: TRBV19
J: TRBJ2-1
DNA: TGTGCCAGTAGTTCCCTAGCGGGGGGGCCCAATGAGCAGTTCTTC
CDR3: CASSSLAGGPNEQFF

size: .
D: .
V: TRBV23-1
J: TRBJ1-2
DNA: TGCGCCAGCAGTCCAGCATGGTATGGCTACACCTTC
CDR3: CASSPAWYGYTF

size: .
D: TRBD1
V: TRBV6-5
J: TRBJ2-7
DNA: TGTGCCAGCAGTTACTCGGGGACAGGAACCTACGAGCAGTACTTC
CDR3: CASSYSGTGTYEQYF

size: .
D: TRBD1
V: TRBV7-9
J: TRBJ1-1
DNA: TGTGCCAGCAGCCAACAGGGGCGAAACACTGAAGCTTTCTTT
CDR3: CASSQQGRNTEAFF

size: .
D: .
V: TRBV9
J: TRBJ2-6
DNA: TGTGCCAGCAGCAGCGGGACAACTGGGGCCAACGTCCTGACTTTC
CDR3: CASSSGTTGANVLTF

size: .
D: TRBD1
V: TRBV7-6
J: TRBJ1-2
DNA: TGTGCCAGCAGCTTACTCGACAGGGGGAATACTGGCTACACCTTC
CDR3: CASSLLDRGNTGYTF

size: .
D: TRBD2
V: TRBV18
J: TRBJ2-3
DNA: TGTGCCAGCTCACCAACTAGCGGGGGGGCCGCTCATACGCAGTATTTT
CDR3: CASSPTSGGAAHTQYF

size: once
D: .
V: TRBV5-8
J: TRBJ2-3
DNA: TGTGCCAGCAGCTTGACGGGTGAATCAGATACGCAGTATTTT
CDR3: CASSLTGESDTQYF

size: .
D: .
V: TRBV12-5
J: TRBJ2-7
DNA: TGTGCTAGTGGTTTGGGTGAGACTACCTACGAGCAGTACTTC
CDR3: CASGLGETTYEQYF